This T cell receptor (beta chain) derives from a study of blood T cell repertoires in COVID-19. The wider study: Donors in the United States, Italy and Spain gave samples during acute or convalescent COVID-19. Sources were T cells, B-cell-depleted T cells, or PBMCs; the material itself was cDNA or gDNA.

In the original analysis: Amplifying reference gene primers gave estimates of nucleated cell counts. Using immunoSEQ multiplex PCR, the repertoire was profiled, and TCRdb retains in-frame clones only, with some absent. The V and J calls and clone size were taken over from that table, and D and trimming were inferred from the DNA. The repertoire consists of over 80,000 clones, with 70% to 85% occurring once and the leading ten covering approximately 4.4%. Germline V gene lookup returns CDR1 LGHDT and CDR2 YNNKEL (reference sequence). V lost 1 base, J lost 11 bases, and 10 bases stayed unmatched. CDR3 size: 14 residues.

The rearrangement uses TRBV3-1 (or the pseudogene TRBV3-2) and TRBJ1-1; TRBD1 agrees at 7 bases. The source of this sequence is a woman in her fifties or sixties with acute or convalescent COVID-19. Sequenced material: peripheral blood. The chain's CDR3 is CASSQVQGGSAAFF. For the CDR3, the DNA is TGTGCCAGCAGCCAAGTCCAGGGGGGAAGCGCGGCTTTCTTT.